The subject of this entry is one T cell receptor (beta chain). The V segment lost 8 bases and the J segment 2 bases; nucleotides outside the gene matches: 11. The CDR3 is 15 residues long. CDR1 is SGHAT and CDR2 is FQNNGV in the germline V gene. TCRdb itself ran the RACE reads through MiXCR, one entry per CDR3 protein. The data hold around 200,000 distinct CDR3 sequences, with 20% to 25% observed a single time. The sample is drawn from a study of human T cells and chemical hapten exposure. On the study more broadly: Patch tests of 0.01% DPC on the upper back were read at 6 days.

Time point specified: patch test 3, about 24 weeks after DPC sensitization. The treatment here: therapeutic diphenylcyclopropenone sensitization with weekly scalp DPC. The sequencing here drew on whole blood, taken in connection with sensitization to the hapten diphenylcyclopropenone (DPC). The receptor comes from a woman in her 40s with alopecia areata. Some clones in this sample may be carry-over from other donors' samples. The chain uses TRBV11-2 and TRBJ2-5; 7 nucleotides agree with TRBD2. Here the CDR3 reads CASHRGEGRQETQYF. CDR3 DNA sequence: TGTGCCAGCCACCGGGGGGAGGGCCGTCAAGAGACCCAGTACTTC.